The TCR beta chain described here comes from a study of PD-1 blockade in mismatch repair-deficient tumors. Background on the study: Patients had eleven to twelve mismatch repair-deficient cancer types and were previously treated and progressing. Points from the study as a whole: Tumor-resident clones, often undetectable pretreatment in blood, expanded then contracted after pembrolizumab.

The repertoire was sequenced with immunoSEQ multiplex PCR; TCRdb's copy has only in-frame clones and lacks some. This sample has some 120,000 clones; more than 60% occur once, and the top ten carry roughly 4.8%. Comment on this clone: No antigen is known for it.

Every patient had mismatch repair deficiency by PCR or immunohistochemistry. The TCR-sequenced patients were a few responders to pembrolizumab. The CDR3 totals 14 residues. Trimming removed 4 bases from V and 5 bases from J, with 11 bases in between. The V gene's germline CDR1 is KGHSY and CDR2 FQNENV. The TCR originated in an adult with mismatch repair-deficient cancer. Sample: peripheral blood, taken approximately 64 weeks after starting pembrolizumab. This sequence joins TRBV16 and TRBJ1-4, with a possible D match to TRBD1 (5 bases). The CDR3 nucleotides are TGTGCCAGCAGCCCTTGGGACCCGAATGAAAAACTGTTTTTT. Translating it yields CASSPWDPNEKLFF.